This passage covers 3 T cell receptor beta chains from one sample sequenced in a study of type 1 and type 2 diabetes patients (dated by TCRdb to between 2015 and 2016). The reads were generated on an Illumina MiSeq. For TCRbeta CDR3 amplification, the template was genomic DNA taken from the sorted T cell subsets. The TCRbeta CDR3 region was amplified by multiplex PCR with 30 forward and 13 reverse primers. TCRdb reran the public reads through fastp at Q25 and MiXCR, keeping productive beta chains. Here each entry gathers all rows of one CDR3 protein and keeps the most common genes and DNA. Present in this sample are 250,000 or so distinct CDR3 sequences, approximately 50% of which were seen just once. The ten largest clones take up roughly 13% of the sample. Sequencing was done on a sample of peripheral blood mononuclear cells (PBMCs). These receptors were collected from a man younger than 35 with type 2 diabetes.

The V and J genes are TRBV12-3 or TRBV12-4 and TRBJ1-2, with 9 bases identical to TRBD1. This CDR3 has 11 residues. Trimming cost V 6 bases and J 7 bases; bases outside gene matches: 0. This CDR3 reads CASRDRGGYTF. The CDR3 nucleotides are TGTGCCAGCAGGGACAGGGGTGGCTACACCTTC.

This rearrangement joins TRBV9 to TRBJ2-7, with 9 nucleotides matching TRBD2. This CDR3 has 18 amino acids. V gave up 1 base and J gave up 1 base; unmatched junction bases: 12. Germline values: CDR1 SGDLS, CDR2 YYNGEE. CDR3 coding DNA: TGTGCCAGCAGCGTATTAGCGTTGACTAGCGGAACTTCCTACGAGCAGTACTTC. This translates into CASSVLALTSGTSYEQYF.

The chain joins TRBV20-1 to TRBJ1-6; 9 nucleotides match TRBD1. Germline values: CDR1 DFQATT, CDR2 SNEGSKA (reference sequence). V shed 0 bases, J shed 8 bases, and the junction held 11 bases outside the gene matches. There are 17 residues in the CDR3. The CDR3 DNA is TGCAGTGCTAGAGATGCCCCCCGGACAGGGGAGTATTCACCCCTCCACTTT. Its translation: CSARDAPRTGEYSPLHF.